This T cell receptor (beta chain) was profiled in a study of regulatory T cells in long-lasting Graves disease. The study's findings and limits: TCR diversity was lower in persistent Graves' patients (versus newly diagnosed ones).

This clonotype was recorded a few times. Its antigen is not known. Arm-PCR of CDR3 regions and iRepertoire HTBI primers were the basis on which TCR beta libraries were built. MiXCR, applied by TCRdb to the multiplex PCR reads, yields one record per CDR3 protein. The sample contains hundreds of thousands of distinct CDR3 sequences, roughly 15% of which appear only once. Time point of the sample: newly diagnosed GD, antithyroid drugs for less than 3 months. The TCR library was made from RNA extracted from PBMCs. These data also formed part of another study, on T cells in Graves' hyperthyroidism and ophthalmopathy.

Source: peripheral blood mononuclear cells (PBMCs), taken at new diagnosis, from a patient treated with antithyroid drugs. The source of this sequence is a woman aged 40 to 65 with Graves disease.

The CDR3 DNA sequence: TGCAGCGTTGAAGACAAAACGGAAAACACTGAAGCTTTCTTT. This sequence encodes CSVEDKTENTEAFF. The V and J genes are TRBV29-1 and TRBJ1-1; D not certain. Germline V CDR1 and CDR2: SQVTM, ANQGSEA. The CDR3 runs to 14 residues. Trimming cost V 0 bases and J 2 bases, with 10 bases left between them.